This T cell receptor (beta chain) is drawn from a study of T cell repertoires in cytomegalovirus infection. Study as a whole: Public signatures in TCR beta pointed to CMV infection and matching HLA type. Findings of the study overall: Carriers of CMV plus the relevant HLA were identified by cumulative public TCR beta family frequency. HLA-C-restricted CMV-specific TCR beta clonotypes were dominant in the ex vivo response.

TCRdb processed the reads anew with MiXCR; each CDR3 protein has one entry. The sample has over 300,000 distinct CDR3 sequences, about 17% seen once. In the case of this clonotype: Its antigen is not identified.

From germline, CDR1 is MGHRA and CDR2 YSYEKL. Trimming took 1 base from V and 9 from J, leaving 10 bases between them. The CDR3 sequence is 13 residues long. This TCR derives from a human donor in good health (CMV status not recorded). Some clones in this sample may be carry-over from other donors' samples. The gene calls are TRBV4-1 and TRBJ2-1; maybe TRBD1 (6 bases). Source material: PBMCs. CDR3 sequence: CASSQGTGSEQFF. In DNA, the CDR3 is TGCGCCAGCAGCCAAGGAACAGGGAGTGAGCAGTTCTTC.